This entry describes one TCR beta chain. The antigen is unknown. CD45RO/CCR7/CD25/CD127/CD95/CD27 separated CD4+ naive, central memory, regulatory and stem cell-like memory cells by sorting. Sorted cells reached over 95% purity in every population. What was sequenced were expressed TCRB transcripts, since all of the isolated RNA had been reverse transcribed. Profiled with immunoSEQ multiplex PCR; TCRdb holds only in-frame clones, not every one. The table shows hundreds of thousands of clones, with less than 20% occurring only once. The sample belongs to a study of beta chain features in type 1 diabetes. The CDR3 totals 14 residues. V lost 2 bases and J lost 4; bases outside the gene matches: 4. CDR1 and CDR2 from the germline V gene are SGHTA and FQGNSA. General study findings and limits: There was a possibility that cDNA sequencing over-represented cells with high TCR expression.

This TCR derives from a man in his late teens or twenties in good health. Sequencing used naive CD4+ T cells from blood. The chain carries TRBV7-2 and TRBJ2-7, with 8 nucleotides matching TRBD1. The CDR3 DNA is TGTGCCAGCAGCTTACAACAGGGGGTGTACGAGCAGTACTTC. Amino acids: CASSLQQGVYEQYF.